This is a list of T cell receptor beta chains from one sample in a study of cytomegalovirus exposure and HLA in healthy donors. The method was immunoSEQ multiplex PCR; TCRdb's version includes in-frame clones alone and lacks a portion of them. The sample consists of 80,000 to 100,000 clones, about 81% of them appearing once. Sequenced input: PBMCs. These receptors all come from a man aged 35-49 years in good health and CMV-seronegative. The CDR3 runs from the conserved cysteine through the conserved F or W. D genes are given only for firm matches. Part of the rows lack a size; the others show once, few, many or a class for expanded clones.

V gene: TRBV2; clone size: NA; D gene: TRBD1; J gene: TRBJ1-4; CDR3 DNA: TGTGCCAGCAAAAAAACCGGGACAGAGAATGAAAAACTGTTTTTT; CDR3 protein: CASKKTGTENEKLFF
V gene: TRBV6-4; clone size: NA; D gene: NA; J gene: TRBJ2-1; CDR3 DNA: TGTGCCAGCAGGAAGGATCTGGAGAATGAGCAGTTCTTC; CDR3 protein: CASRKDLENEQFF
V gene: TRBV12-2; clone size: NA; D gene: NA; J gene: TRBJ2-5; CDR3 DNA: TGTGCAAGTCGCTTGCAGGGGATTCAAGAGACCCAGTACTTC; CDR3 protein: CASRLQGIQETQYF
V gene: TRBV18; clone size: NA; D gene: NA; J gene: TRBJ2-5; CDR3 DNA: TGTGCCAGCTCACCGCGAAGGGGACAAGAGACCCAGTACTTC; CDR3 protein: CASSPRRGQETQYF
V gene: TRBV7-9; clone size: once; D gene: NA; J gene: TRBJ2-2; CDR3 DNA: TGTTCCAGCAGCCGTCCCCCCGGGGAGCTGTTTTTT; CDR3 protein: CSSSRPPGELFF
V gene: TRBV5-4; clone size: few; D gene: TRBD2; J gene: TRBJ2-7; CDR3 DNA: TGTGCCAGCAGCCCCGATCCGGGACTAGCGGGGTACGAGCAGTACTTC; CDR3 protein: CASSPDPGLAGYEQYF
V gene: TRBV27; clone size: NA; D gene: NA; J gene: TRBJ2-2; CDR3 DNA: TGTGCCAGCAGTCCACGGACAGCGAACACCGGGGAGCTGTTTTTT; CDR3 protein: CASSPRTANTGELFF
V gene: TRBV19; clone size: NA; D gene: NA; J gene: TRBJ1-2; CDR3 DNA: TGTGCCAGTTTCGGGGGGCTCTCTGGCTACACCTTC; CDR3 protein: CASFGGLSGYTF
V gene: TRBV5-1; clone size: NA; D gene: NA; J gene: TRBJ2-2; CDR3 DNA: TGCGCCAGCAGCCACGGGGGTGCGGCCACCGGGGAGCTGTTTTTT; CDR3 protein: CASSHGGAATGELFF
V gene: TRBV11-2; clone size: NA; D gene: NA; J gene: TRBJ2-1; CDR3 DNA: TGTGCCAGCAGTATCGGGGGGACCGGGACAGGTCGTGATGAGCAGTTCTTC; CDR3 protein: CASSIGGTGTGRDEQFF
V gene: TRBV6-1; clone size: few; D gene: NA; J gene: TRBJ2-1; CDR3 DNA: TGTGCCAGCAGTGAATTACAGGGCTCCTACAATGAGCAGTTCTTC; CDR3 protein: CASSELQGSYNEQFF